This T cell receptor (beta chain) was identified during a study of blood T cell repertoires in COVID-19. Study summary: COVID-19 samples from acute and convalescent phases originated in the United States, Italy and Spain. Sample material is recorded as cDNA or gDNA derived from T cells, B-cell-depleted T cells, or PBMCs.

Generated by immunoSEQ multiplex PCR, the TCRdb table keeps only in-frame clones and is missing some. Found here are fewer than 80,000 clones, around 89% of them singletons; the top ten hold roughly 20%. The CDR3 is 14 amino acids. From germline, CDR1 is SGHRS and CDR2 YFSETQ. Deletions cut 4 bases from V and 4 bases from J, with 14 bases between. The TCR comes from a human donor in a cohort sampled during active COVID-19. V gene TRBV5-1 combines with J gene TRBJ1-1, with D perhaps TRBD1 (5 bases). Sequencing input: peripheral blood. DNA of the CDR3: TGCGCCAGCAGCCCGGCGGGGGTCGTCACTGAAGCTTTCTTT. Translated: CASSPAGVVTEAFF.